Sequencing of this T cell receptor (beta chain) was carried out in a study of blood T cell repertoires in COVID-19. Across the study: There were acute and convalescent COVID-19 samples, and they came from the United States, Italy and Spain.

Assay: immunoSEQ multiplex PCR; the TCRdb copy retains only in-frame clones and omits some. The sample includes about 180,000 clones, approximately 80% of them seen just once. V was shortened by 2 bases and J by 5 bases, with 13 bases between the two germline ends. Germline lookup yields CDR1 KGHSH and CDR2 LQKENI. CDR3 size: 15 residues. Sequenced input: PBMCs or T cells enriched from blood (not recorded which). The clonotype was recovered from a man in his 60s who had been exposed to COVID-19. V usage is TRBV18 and J usage is TRBJ2-1; D is unresolved. The CDR3 spells CASSPLIIQDNEQFF. CDR3 sequence (DNA): TGTGCCAGCTCACCATTAATTATCCAGGACAATGAGCAGTTCTTC.